The next 17 T cell receptor beta chains were all read from a single sample in a study of cytomegalovirus exposure and HLA in healthy donors. This PCR relied on a set of 60 Vbeta primers and 13 Jbeta primers. Assay: immunoSEQ multiplex PCR; the TCRdb copy retains only in-frame clones and omits some. The sample has some 180,000 clones, around 79% seen once; the top ten hold approximately 4.7%. Sequencing was performed on PBMCs. Every receptor here comes from a young woman in good health and CMV-seropositive.

V gene TRBV19 combines with J gene TRBJ2-7; 8 nucleotides match TRBD1. The CDR3 has 16 residues. Germline-derived CDR1 and CDR2 are LNHDA and SQIVND (reference sequence). V lost 1 base to trimming and J lost 7 bases; unmatched junction nucleotides: 12. CDR3 coding DNA: TGTGCCAGTAGTATAGTCGGGCGGTCAGGGGGCAGTGAGCAGTACTTC. Translation: CASSIVGRSGGSEQYF.

CDR3 DNA sequence: TGCGCCAGCAGCCCGGGACAGCGTCAAGAGACCCAGTACTTC. Its protein is CASSPGQRQETQYF. The chain recombines TRBV5-1 with TRBJ2-5; 7 positions agree with TRBD1. This CDR3 region has 14 residues. With 4 bases clipped from V and 2 bases from J, the junction kept 5 bases outside the gene matches. Germline CDR1 and CDR2: SGHRS and YFSETQ.

This chain uses TRBV4-3 with TRBJ1-2; D not certain. Looked up from germline, CDR1 is LGHNA and CDR2 is YSLEER. This CDR3 has 15 amino acids. V shed 0 bases and J shed 6 bases, with 14 bases lying between them. CDR3 loop: CASSQDLTLSDGYTF. For the CDR3, the DNA is TGCGCCAGCAGCCAAGATTTAACCCTATCGGATGGCTACACCTTC.

The V gene is TRBV7-9, the J gene TRBJ1-3; tentatively, D is TRBD1 (6 bases). Per germline, CDR1 SEHNR and CDR2 FQNEAQ (reference sequence). The V gene lost 1 base and the J gene lost 3 bases, with 10 bases spanning the gap. The CDR3 runs 15 residues. The CDR3 spells CASSLEQGLGNTIYF. The CDR3 DNA follows: TGTGCCAGCAGCTTAGAACAGGGCCTTGGAAACACCATATATTTT. The full variable domain, its missing parts supplied by reference TRBV7-9 and TRBJ1-3, is DTGVSQNPRHKITKRGQNVTFRCDPISEHNRLYWYRQTLGQGPEFLTYFQNEAQLEKSRLLSDRFSAERPKGSFSTLEIQRTEQGDSAMYLCASSLEQGLGNTIYFGEGSWLTVV.

The chain combines TRBV6-1 with TRBJ1-2; the D gene is possibly TRBD1 (5 bases). Trimming removed 5 bases at V and 3 bases at J, with 16 bases between. This CDR3 region has 15 residues. The germline CDR1 and CDR2 sequences are MNHNS and SASEGT. The CDR3 sequence: CASSKGWGGYYGYTF. CDR3 DNA sequence: TGTGCCAGCAGTAAAGGATGGGGCGGATACTATGGCTACACCTTC.

The V call is TRBV19, the J call TRBJ2-2, with 8 bases matching TRBD1. The V gene end was trimmed by 7 bases and the J gene end by 2 bases; junction bases not matched to a gene: 6. Germline V gives CDR1 LNHDA, CDR2 SQIVND (reference sequence). The CDR3 totals 15 residues. CDR3 DNA sequence: TGTGCCAGTATGTGGACAGGGAAAAACACCGGGGAGCTGTTTTTT. It encodes CASMWTGKNTGELFF.

The chain employs TRBV4-1 and TRBJ2-3; 9 bases fit TRBD2. Germline V gene data show CDR1 as MGHRA and CDR2 as YSYEKL. The CDR3 totals 16 residues. V lost 4 bases, J lost 2 bases, and 7 bases stayed unmatched. The CDR3 protein is CASSPRAGGSTDTQYF. CDR3 bases: TGCGCCAGCAGCCCTCGAGCGGGGGGATCCACAGATACGCAGTATTTT.

This chain uses TRBV9 with TRBJ2-3; D may be TRBD1 (6 bases). Between the trimmed V and J ends, which lost 3 bases and 2 bases, there was a span of 16 bases. CDR3 length: 16 residues. The germline V gene encodes CDR1 SGDLS and CDR2 YYNGEE. The CDR3 reads CASSGSTGSLTDTQYF. The DNA of the CDR3 is TGTGCCAGCAGCGGATCAACAGGGTCCCTCACAGATACGCAGTATTTT.

The chain links TRBV5-1 to TRBJ2-5, with 8 nucleotides matching TRBD1. The germline CDR1 and CDR2 sequences are SGHRS and YFSETQ. J lost 3 bases, V lost 2 bases, and 3 bases had no gene match. The CDR3 runs to 14 residues. CDR3 in DNA: TGCGCCAGCAGCTTCGGACAGGGTAAAGAGACCCAGTACTTC. Protein product: CASSFGQGKETQYF.

J is TRBJ2-4 and V is TRBV6-1, with D perhaps TRBD1 (5 bases). The CDR3 contains 17 residues. Trimming removed 2 bases at V and 0 bases at J, with 14 bases between. Germline V lookup: CDR1 MNHNS, CDR2 SASEGT. CDR3 amino acids: CASSEWAGSRAKNIQYF. The CDR3 DNA reads as TGTGCCAGCAGTGAATGGGCAGGGTCCAGAGCCAAAAACATTCAGTACTTC.

This sequence joins TRBV29-1 and TRBJ1-2; D may be TRBD1 (5 bases). The CDR3 contains 12 residues. In germline, CDR1 is SQVTM, CDR2 ANQGSEA. V shed 4 bases and J shed 7 bases, with 13 bases lying between them. Here the CDR3 DNA reads TGCAGCGTTGGACATGGGGCCTCTGGCTACACCTTC. It is translated as CSVGHGASGYTF.

The gene calls are TRBV7-9 and TRBJ1-1; 7 nucleotides line up with TRBD1. This CDR3 is 16 amino acids long. CDR1 is SEHNR and CDR2 is FQNEAQ in the germline V gene (reference sequence). With 2 bases clipped from V and 1 base from J, the junction kept 7 bases outside the gene matches. The CDR3 coding sequence is TGTGCCAGCAGCTTAAAACCGGGACAGAGGAACACTGAAGCTTTCTTT. This translates into CASSLKPGQRNTEAFF. Together with reference TRBV7-9 and TRBJ1-1, the CDR3 gives the full variable domain: DTGVSQNPRHKITKRGQNVTFRCDPISEHNRLYWYRQTLGQGPEFLTYFQNEAQLEKSRLLSDRFSAERPKGSFSTLEIQRTEQGDSAMYLCASSLKPGQRNTEAFFGQGTRLTVV.

The chain joins TRBV30 to TRBJ1-1; the match to TRBD1 covers 8 bases. The V gene's germline CDR1 is GTSNPN and CDR2 SVGIG (reference sequence). Trimming removed 3 bases from V and 4 bases from J; junction bases left unmatched: 4. This CDR3 contains 13 residues. CDR3 DNA sequence: TGTGCCTGGAGCGCAGGGGGCGGCACTGAAGCTTTCTTT. Translating it yields CAWSAGGGTEAFF.

The V gene is TRBV7-2, the J gene TRBJ2-5, with 12 bases fitting TRBD2. This CDR3 region has 16 residues. Unmatched junction bases numbered 6, after V lost 3 bases and J lost 4 bases. CDR1 is SGHTA, CDR2 FQGNSA, per germline. The CDR3 here is CASSFRPGLAGETQYF. DNA of the CDR3: TGTGCCAGCAGCTTCAGGCCGGGACTAGCGGGAGAGACCCAGTACTTC.

The chain carries TRBV30 and TRBJ2-1, with 7 bases fitting TRBD2. Germline V lookup: CDR1 GTSNPN, CDR2 SVGIG (reference sequence). CDR3 length: 11 residues. The J segment lost 12 bases and the V segment lost 3 bases, leaving 5 bases of the junction unmatched. CDR3 residues: CAWRIGGGQFF. CDR3 nucleotides: TGTGCCTGGAGAATTGGGGGGGGGCAGTTCTTC.

The chain carries TRBV5-1 and TRBJ2-2; possible D gene TRBD1, 6 bases. The ends were cut back, 4 bases at V and 7 bases at J, with 14 bases in the middle. This CDR3 has 14 amino acids. From germline, CDR1 is SGHRS and CDR2 YFSETQ. The CDR3 sequence is CASSPLARGGELFF. DNA for the CDR3: TGCGCCAGCAGCCCCCTAGCCAGGGGCGGGGAGCTGTTTTTT.

V is TRBV7-2 and J is TRBJ2-7; 9 bases are a match to TRBD1. Germline V gives CDR1 SGHTA, CDR2 FQGNSA. Trimming removed 8 bases from V and 7 bases from J; junction bases left unmatched: 9. CDR3 size: 13 residues. CDR3 in amino acids: CASVTDRGGEQYF. The CDR3 region has the DNA TGTGCCAGCGTGACGGACAGGGGAGGGGAGCAGTACTTC. The variable domain in full, with the rest retrieved from reference TRBV7-2 and TRBJ2-7, is GAGVSQSPSNKVTEKGKDVELRCDPISGHTALYWYRQSLGQGLEFLIYFQGNSAPDKSGLPSDRFSAERTGGSVSTLTIQRTQQEDSAVYLCASVTDRGGEQYFGPGTRLTVT.